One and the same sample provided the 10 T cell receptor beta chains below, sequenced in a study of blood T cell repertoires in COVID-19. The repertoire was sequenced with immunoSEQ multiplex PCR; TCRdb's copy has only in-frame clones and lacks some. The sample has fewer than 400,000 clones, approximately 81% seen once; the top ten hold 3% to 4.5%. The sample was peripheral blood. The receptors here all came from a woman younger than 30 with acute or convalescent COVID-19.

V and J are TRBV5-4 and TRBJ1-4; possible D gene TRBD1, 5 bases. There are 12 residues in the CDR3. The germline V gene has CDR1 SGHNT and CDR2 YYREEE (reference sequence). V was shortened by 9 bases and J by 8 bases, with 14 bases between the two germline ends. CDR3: CATRGVAEKLFF. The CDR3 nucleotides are TGTGCCACCCGGGGGGTGGCAGAAAAACTGTTTTTT. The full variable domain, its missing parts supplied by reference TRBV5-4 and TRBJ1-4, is ETGVTQSPTHLIKTRGQQVTLRCSSQSGHNTVSWYQQALGQGPQFIFQYYREEENGRGNFPPRFSGLQFPNYSSELNVNALELDDSALYLCATRGVAEKLFFGSGTQLSVL.

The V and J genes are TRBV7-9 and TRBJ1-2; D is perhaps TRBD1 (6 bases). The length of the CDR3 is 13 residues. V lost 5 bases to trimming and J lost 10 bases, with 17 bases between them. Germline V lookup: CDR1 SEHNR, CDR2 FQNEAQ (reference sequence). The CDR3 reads CASSPTPLGAYTF. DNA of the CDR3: TGTGCCAGCAGCCCGACGCCTTTGGGGGCCTACACCTTC.

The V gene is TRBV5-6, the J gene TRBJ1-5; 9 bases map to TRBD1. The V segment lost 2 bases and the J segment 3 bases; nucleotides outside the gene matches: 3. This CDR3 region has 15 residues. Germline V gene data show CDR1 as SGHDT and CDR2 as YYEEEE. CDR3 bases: TGTGCCAGCAGCTTTGGACAGGGGTTCAATCAGCCCCAGCATTTT. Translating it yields CASSFGQGFNQPQHF.

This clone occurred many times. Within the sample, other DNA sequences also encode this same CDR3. CDR3 DNA sequence: TGTGCCAGCAGCCTAGACATGAACACTGAAGCTTTCTTT. Translating gives CASSLDMNTEAFF. The rearrangement joins TRBV7-9 to TRBJ1-1; no clear D. V gave up 5 bases and J gave up 0 bases, with 7 bases separating them. Germline CDR1 is SEHNR and CDR2 is FQNEAQ (reference sequence). The CDR3 consists of 13 residues.

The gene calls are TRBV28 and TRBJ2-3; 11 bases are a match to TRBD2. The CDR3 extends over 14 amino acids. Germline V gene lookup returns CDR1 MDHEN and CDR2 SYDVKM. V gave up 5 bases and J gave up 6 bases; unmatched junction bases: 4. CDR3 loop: CASSPGLAGDTQYF. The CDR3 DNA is TGTGCCAGCAGTCCAGGACTAGCGGGCGATACGCAGTATTTT.

The CDR3 DNA is TGTGCCTCTGTGACAGGGACGAATCAGCCCCAGCATTTT. As protein: CASVTGTNQPQHF. The rearrangement uses TRBV6-5 and TRBJ1-5; 7 nucleotides line up with TRBD1. This CDR3 is 13 amino acids long. J was trimmed by 4 bases and V by 11 bases; bases with no gene match: 8. Per the germline V gene, CDR1 is MNHEY and CDR2 is SVGAGI.

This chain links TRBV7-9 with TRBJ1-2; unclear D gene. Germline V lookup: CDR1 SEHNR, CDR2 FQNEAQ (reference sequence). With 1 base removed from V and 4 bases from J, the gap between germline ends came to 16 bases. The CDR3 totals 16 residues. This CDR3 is CASSLVSRTAPYGYTF. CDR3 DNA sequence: TGTGCCAGCAGCTTAGTTTCCCGGACTGCACCCTATGGCTACACCTTC.

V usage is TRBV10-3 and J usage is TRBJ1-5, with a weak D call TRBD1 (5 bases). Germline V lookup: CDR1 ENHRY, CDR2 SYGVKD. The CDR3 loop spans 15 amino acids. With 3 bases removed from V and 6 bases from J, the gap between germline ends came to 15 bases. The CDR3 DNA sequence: TGTGCCATCAGTGAAGGGACCTCCGGGGGTCAGCCCCAGCATTTT. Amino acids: CAISEGTSGGQPQHF.

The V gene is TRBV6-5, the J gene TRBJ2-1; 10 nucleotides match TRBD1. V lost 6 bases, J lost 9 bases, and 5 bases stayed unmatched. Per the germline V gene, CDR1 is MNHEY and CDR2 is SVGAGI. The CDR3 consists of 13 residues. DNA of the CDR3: TGTGCCAGCAGCCCGACAGGGGGCGGTGAGCAGTTCTTC. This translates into CASSPTGGGEQFF.

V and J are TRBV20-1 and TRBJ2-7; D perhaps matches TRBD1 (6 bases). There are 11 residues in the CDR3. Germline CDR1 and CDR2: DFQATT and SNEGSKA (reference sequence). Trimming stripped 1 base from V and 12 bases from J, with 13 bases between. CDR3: CSARGTVLSYF. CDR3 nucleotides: TGCAGTGCTAGAGGGACAGTTCTCTCGTACTTC.